The 24 T cell receptor beta chains below were found in one sample sequenced in a study of blood T cell repertoires in COVID-19. Repertoires were generated with immunoSEQ multiplex PCR, while TCRdb's copy carries only in-frame clones and drops some. Among about 52,000 clones listed, about 90% were seen once. Input material: peripheral blood. The receptors here all came from a human donor in a cohort sampled during active COVID-19.

The V gene is TRBV12-3 or TRBV12-4, the J gene TRBJ1-2, with D maybe TRBD1 (6 bases). Trimming left V 8 bases short and J 8 bases short, with 18 bases between. The CDR3 consists of 13 residues. The chain's CDR3 is CASGYKGVGGYTF. The CDR3 DNA sequence: TGTGCCAGCGGGTATAAGGGGGTGGGAGGCTACACCTTC.

This clone occurred once. The chain is built from TRBV27 and TRBJ2-3; TRBD2 agrees at 11 bases. Germline trimming cut 5 bases from V and 4 bases from J; bases unmatched to any gene: 17. The CDR3 has 19 amino acids. Germline lookup yields CDR1 MNHEY and CDR2 SMNVEV (reference sequence). CDR3 in amino acids: CASSAFTGESSGRSDTQYF. In DNA, the CDR3 is TGTGCCAGCAGTGCCTTTACCGGGGAATCTAGCGGGAGGTCAGATACGCAGTATTTT.

This rearrangement joins TRBV2 to TRBJ2-2; 7 bases align to TRBD1. The V gene end was trimmed by 5 bases and the J gene end by 8 bases; junction bases not matched to a gene: 5. This CDR3 has 13 residues. Germline assignment: CDR1 SNHLY and CDR2 FYNNEI. CDR3 DNA: TGTGCCAGCAGTACCAGGGGGTTAGGGGAGCTGTTTTTT. This sequence encodes CASSTRGLGELFF.

The rearrangement joins TRBV5-6 to TRBJ2-7, with a possible D match to TRBD2 (6 bases). This CDR3 comprises 15 residues. Trimming took 4 bases from V and 0 from J, leaving 14 bases between them. Germline V gene data show CDR1 as SGHDT and CDR2 as YYEEEE. Here the CDR3 reads CASSILPGGSYEQYF. DNA for the CDR3: TGTGCCAGCAGCATACTCCCCGGGGGCTCCTACGAGCAGTACTTC. Using reference TRBV5-6 and TRBJ2-7 for the parts outside the CDR3, the full variable domain is DAGVTQSPTHLIKTRGQQVTLRCSPKSGHDTVSWYQQALGQGPQFIFQYYEEEERQRGNFPDRFSGHQFPNYSSELNVNALLLGDSALYLCASSILPGGSYEQYFGPGTRLTVT.

V gene TRBV6-5 combines with J gene TRBJ1-2, with D possibly matching TRBD1 (5 bases). Germline V lookup: CDR1 MNHEY, CDR2 SVGAGI. The CDR3 loop spans 12 amino acids. The V gene lost 1 base and the J gene lost 8 bases, with 8 bases spanning the gap. The CDR3 DNA reads as TGTGCCAGCAGTTACTTGGGGGGGGGCTACACCTTC. Its protein product is CASSYLGGGYTF.

The rearrangement joins TRBV9 to TRBJ1-3; 9 bases line up with TRBD1. The CDR3 consists of 16 residues. V gave up 5 bases and J gave up 2 bases; unmatched junction bases: 8. Germline lookup yields CDR1 SGDLS and CDR2 YYNGEE. In DNA form, the CDR3 reads TGTGCCAGCAGTCCTACACAGGGGGCCCCTGGAAACACCATATATTTT. It is translated as CASSPTQGAPGNTIYF.

This clone was counted a few times. V and J are TRBV28 and TRBJ1-1; TRBD1 aligns across 8 bases. Germline V gives CDR1 MDHEN, CDR2 SYDVKM. The V gene end was trimmed by 3 bases and the J gene end by 1 base; junction bases not matched to a gene: 4. The CDR3 covers 15 residues. CDR3 in DNA: TGTGCCAGCAGTTTTCGCGGACAGGGGAACACTGAAGCTTTCTTT. Amino acids: CASSFRGQGNTEAFF.

The rearrangement joins TRBV7-2 to TRBJ1-3; no reliable D call. V was cut by 8 bases and J by 0 bases, with 8 bases left in between. This CDR3 is 13 amino acids long. Germline V gene sequence: CDR1 SGHTA, CDR2 FQGNSA. CDR3 DNA: TGTGCCAGCGGGCGGGACTCTGGAAACACCATATATTTT. Residues: CASGRDSGNTIYF.

The chain uses TRBV19 and TRBJ2-1, with TRBD2 matching 10 bases. This CDR3 spans 15 amino acids. The ends lost 1 base at V and 7 bases at J; junction bases unmatched: 4. Germline assignment: CDR1 LNHDA and CDR2 SQIVND (reference sequence). The CDR3 DNA sequence: TGTGCCAGTAGTATAGCTAGCGGGAGAATTAATGAGCAGTTCTTC. Translating it yields CASSIASGRINEQFF.

The CDR3 DNA reads as TGTGCCAGCAGCCTACAGGGAGATGAAGCTTTCTTT. The encoded protein is CASSLQGDEAFF. V and J are TRBV7-8 and TRBJ1-1, with D possibly being TRBD1 (6 bases). Per the germline V gene, CDR1 is SGHVS and CDR2 is FQNEAQ. V shed 5 bases and J shed 7 bases, with 11 bases lying between them. This CDR3 is 12 amino acids long.

This rearrangement joins TRBV5-8 to TRBJ1-5, with D possibly being TRBD1 (5 bases). The V end was cut by 2 bases, the J end by 2 bases, with 11 bases between. The CDR3 spans 15 residues. Germline V gene lookup returns CDR1 SGHTS and CDR2 YDEGEE. The DNA for the CDR3 is TGTGCCAGCAGCTTATCAGGGTGGGGCAATCAGCCCCAGCATTTT. Amino acids: CASSLSGWGNQPQHF.

The chain carries TRBV11-3 and TRBJ2-5, with 12 bases aligning to TRBD2. The junction had 1 base not matched to a gene; V was cut back by 5 bases and J by 3 bases. CDR1 and CDR2 from the germline V gene are SGHNT and YENEEA. CDR3 length: 14 residues. CDR3 DNA sequence: TGTGCCAGCAGCCCTAGCGGGAGGGAAGAGACCCAGTACTTC. Residues: CASSPSGREETQYF.

The rearrangement joins TRBV12-3 or TRBV12-4 to TRBJ1-2; D gene unclear. The CDR3 totals 13 residues. V lost 1 base and J lost 8, with 11 bases in between. The CDR3 coding sequence is TGTGCCAGCAGTTTAGAGTCTCGGCGGGGCTACACCTTC. It is translated as CASSLESRRGYTF.

The chain employs TRBV5-6 and TRBJ1-1, with TRBD1 identical over 11 bases. Germline CDR1 and CDR2: SGHDT and YYEEEE. J gave up 1 base and V 5 bases, and 7 bases lay outside the gene matches. The CDR3 runs 16 residues. The CDR3 sequence is CASRRGQGARNTEAFF. Written as DNA, the CDR3 is TGTGCCAGCAGACGTGGACAGGGGGCGCGGAACACTGAAGCTTTCTTT.

V is TRBV9 and J is TRBJ2-7, with TRBD1 matching over 8 bases. The CDR3 covers 14 residues. Trimming took 4 bases from V and 5 from J; bases not matched to a gene: 8. Germline CDR1 and CDR2: SGDLS and YYNGEE. The CDR3 is CASSFGQGPNEQYF. The CDR3 coding sequence is TGTGCCAGCAGCTTCGGACAGGGTCCGAACGAGCAGTACTTC.

The chain couples TRBV19 to TRBJ2-1; a possible D gene is TRBD2 (5 bases). The germline CDR1 and CDR2 sequences are LNHDA and SQIVND (reference sequence). Trimming shortened V by 5 bases and J by 0 bases, and 11 bases separated the two germline ends. The CDR3 extends over 15 amino acids. The CDR3 protein is CASSQSGSSYNEQFF. The CDR3 nucleotides read TGTGCCAGTAGTCAGTCGGGGAGCTCCTACAATGAGCAGTTCTTC. Complete variable domain (other parts from reference TRBV19 and TRBJ2-1): DGGITQSPKYLFRKEGQNVTLSCEQNLNHDAMYWYRQDPGQGLRLIYYSQIVNDFQKGDIAEGYSVSREKKESFPLTVTSAQKNPTAFYLCASSQSGSSYNEQFFGPGTRLTVL.

This clone was seen once. The rearrangement links TRBV28 to TRBJ2-6; D not certain. Germline values: CDR1 MDHEN, CDR2 SYDVKM. This CDR3 comprises 18 residues. With 6 bases removed from V and 0 bases from J, the gap between germline ends came to 18 bases. The CDR3 DNA reads TGTGCCAGCAGACCCGTCGTGGGCACTTTCTCTGGGGCCAACGTCCTGACTTTC. It is translated as CASRPVVGTFSGANVLTF. Looking up the rest from reference TRBV28 and TRBJ2-6 gives the full variable domain: DVKVTQSSRYLVKRTGEKVFLECVQDMDHENMFWYRQDPGLGLRLIYFSYDVKMKEKGDIPEGYSVSREKKERFSLILESASTNQTSMYLCASRPVVGTFSGANVLTFGAGSRLTVL.

This rearrangement joins TRBV6-5 to TRBJ2-7; 7 bases map to TRBD2. The CDR3 sequence is 14 residues long. Germline values: CDR1 MNHEY, CDR2 SVGAGI. With 7 bases clipped from V and 4 bases from J, the junction kept 10 bases outside the gene matches. The CDR3 DNA reads as TGTGCCAGCAATCCCCCGGGGGGTCGATACGAGCAGTACTTC. Its protein product is CASNPPGGRYEQYF.

A single count supports this clone. This CDR3 is CASSRGPYYEQYF. CDR3 sequence (DNA): TGTGCCAGCTCTAGGGGGCCCTACTACGAGCAGTACTTC. V gene TRBV27 combines with J gene TRBJ2-7; TRBD1 matches at 7 bases. J was trimmed by 3 bases and V by 8 bases; bases with no gene match: 7. The germline CDR1 and CDR2 sequences are MNHEY and SMNVEV (reference sequence). The CDR3 has 13 amino acids.

The chain links TRBV2 to TRBJ1-5, with a tentative D call TRBD1 (5 bases). The V end lost 0 bases, the J end lost 6 bases, and 15 bases lay between the germline ends. Germline lookup yields CDR1 SNHLY and CDR2 FYNNEI. The CDR3 loop spans 16 amino acids. The CDR3 DNA reads as TGTGCCAGCAGTGAAGCGGGACTCTCGGGAATTCAGCCCCAGCATTTT. Residues: CASSEAGLSGIQPQHF.

The gene calls are TRBV18 and TRBJ1-1, with D possibly matching TRBD1 (5 bases). Germline V lookup: CDR1 KGHSH, CDR2 LQKENI. V was pared by 2 bases and J by 1 base, with 14 bases between. The CDR3 covers 16 residues. CDR3 DNA sequence: TGTGCCAGCTCACCATTAACTGGACAAACGAACACTGAAGCTTTCTTT. Translation gives CASSPLTGQTNTEAFF.

The J gene is TRBJ1-2, the V gene TRBV28, with TRBD1 identical over 9 bases. In germline, CDR1 is MDHEN, CDR2 SYDVKM. J lost 5 bases, V lost 5 bases, and 6 bases had no gene match. This CDR3 spans 14 amino acids. The CDR3 DNA follows: TGTGCCAGCAGTGAGGGACAGGGCCGTTATGGCTACACCTTC. This codes for CASSEGQGRYGYTF.

The rearrangement uses TRBV30 and TRBJ1-1; D uncertain. From germline, CDR1 is GTSNPN and CDR2 SVGIG (reference sequence). The CDR3 consists of 11 residues. V dropped 7 bases and J dropped 1 base, with 7 bases sitting between them. This CDR3 reads CASTRNTEAFF. CDR3 nucleotides: TGTGCCTCAACAAGGAACACTGAAGCTTTCTTT.

The V and J genes are TRBV15 and TRBJ2-3; TRBD2 agrees at 11 bases. V lost 5 bases, J lost 1 base, and 5 bases stayed unmatched. CDR3 size: 16 residues. CDR1 LNHNV and CDR2 YYDKDF come from the germline V gene (reference sequence). The CDR3 nucleotides read TGTGCCACCAGCCCCTCACTAGCGGGAGGCACAGATACGCAGTATTTT. This translates into CATSPSLAGGTDTQYF.